The 9 T cell receptor beta chains given below trace back to one sample, sequenced in a study of T cell responses to AZD1222 COVID-19 vaccine. TCRdb keeps only in-frame clones here, not all; method: immunoSEQ multiplex PCR. The sample holds 140,000 to 150,000 clones, roughly 85% seen once. This specimen consisted of peripheral blood, obtained on day 0 of AZD1222 vaccination. The receptors were gathered from an adult in good health.

The chain couples TRBV19 to TRBJ2-3; 9 bases align to TRBD2. This CDR3 has 16 residues. The V segment lost 1 base and the J segment 5 bases; nucleotides outside the gene matches: 7. CDR1 LNHDA and CDR2 SQIVND come from the germline V gene (reference sequence). CDR3 sequence reads: CASSIAGGRAQDTQYF. For the CDR3, the DNA is TGTGCCAGTAGTATAGCGGGCGGGAGGGCACAAGATACGCAGTATTTT.

V and J are TRBV11-2 and TRBJ1-4; maybe TRBD1 (5 bases). CDR1 is SGHAT and CDR2 is FQNNGV in the germline V gene. This CDR3 comprises 15 residues. Trimming pared 1 base from V and 14 bases from J, leaving 20 bases between. This chain's CDR3 is CASSLGTGANKGLFF. In DNA form, the CDR3 reads TGTGCCAGCAGCTTAGGAACCGGCGCCAATAAGGGGCTGTTTTTT.

J is TRBJ2-2 and V is TRBV7-9; either TRBD1 or TRBD2 may fit D (5 bases each). V lost 6 bases, J lost 4 bases, and 12 bases lay in between. The CDR3 covers 14 residues. Germline V gene lookup returns CDR1 SEHNR and CDR2 FQNEAQ (reference sequence). CDR3 protein: CASRDTGTTGELFF. Written as DNA, the CDR3 is TGTGCCAGCAGGGATACCGGGACCACCGGGGAGCTGTTTTTT.

The rearrangement links TRBV3-1 (or the pseudogene TRBV3-2) to TRBJ2-7; D gene unclear. The germline V and J ends were trimmed by 2 bases and 0 bases, with 17 bases remaining between them. There are 17 residues in the CDR3. In germline, CDR1 is LGHDT, CDR2 YNNKEL (reference sequence). Written as DNA, the CDR3 is TGTGCCAGCAGCCAAAACCCTCGCGGCAGGTACTCCTACGAGCAGTACTTC. It codes for CASSQNPRGRYSYEQYF.

CDR3 bases: TGTGCCAGCAGCCCCGCCGCTACAGGGGGGTACGGCTACACCTTC. It is translated as CASSPAATGGYGYTF. The chain uses TRBV7-9 and TRBJ1-2; 8 bases map to TRBD1. CDR3 size: 15 residues. CDR1 and CDR2 (germline): SEHNR, FQNEAQ (reference sequence). V was pared by 5 bases and J by 8 bases, with 13 bases of the junction left unmatched.

The chain combines TRBV16 with TRBJ1-2; 7 bases fit TRBD1. The germline V gene has CDR1 KGHSY and CDR2 FQNENV. V lost 4 bases to trimming and J lost 4 bases; unmatched junction nucleotides: 9. This CDR3 comprises 15 residues. The CDR3 sequence is CASSPAGTALYGYTF. The CDR3 nucleotides read TGTGCCAGCAGCCCCGCCGGGACAGCTCTCTATGGCTACACCTTC.

As regards this clone: The same CDR3 can be traced to other DNA sequences in this sample. The chain joins TRBV29-1 to TRBJ2-3; weak D call: TRBD1 (6 bases). The V gene lost 4 bases and the J gene lost 2 bases, with 13 bases spanning the gap. From germline, CDR1 is SQVTM and CDR2 ANQGSEA. The CDR3 contains 14 residues. The CDR3 bases are TGCAGCGTTGTTGCAGGGGCAGTCACAGATACGCAGTATTTT. This sequence encodes CSVVAGAVTDTQYF.

The chain has TRBV3-1 (or the pseudogene TRBV3-2) and TRBJ2-5, with D perhaps matching TRBD1 (6 bases). V shed 4 bases and J shed 7 bases, with 19 bases lying between them. The germline gives CDR1 LGHDT, CDR2 YNNKEL (reference sequence). The CDR3 covers 15 residues. Here the CDR3 DNA reads TGTGCCAGCAGCCCGACCGGGACACCTTGGGGGACCCAGTACTTC. It yields the protein CASSPTGTPWGTQYF.

The CDR3 protein is CAIPWGTVDNEKLFF. CDR3 bases: TGTGCCATCCCCTGGGGGACGGTAGATAATGAAAAACTGTTTTTT. The chain employs TRBV7-9 and TRBJ1-4; tentatively, D is TRBD1 (5 bases). The CDR3 consists of 15 residues. With 10 bases removed from V and 4 bases from J, the gap between germline ends came to 19 bases. Germline loops: CDR1 SEHNR, CDR2 FQNEAQ (reference sequence).